Detailed here is one TCR beta chain. Molecular barcoding with unique molecular identifiers was used for the TCRbeta library. TCRdb reprocessed the PCR reads via MiXCR and lists one record per CDR3 protein. The sample carries about 400,000 distinct CDR3 sequences, roughly 21% recorded once. This specimen comes from a study of T-cell reconstitution after alpha-beta-depleted transplantation in children. V was clipped by 5 bases and J by 2 bases; unmatched bases: 5. CDR1 and CDR2 from the germline V gene are LNHNV and YYDKDF (reference sequence). The CDR3 totals 14 residues. This sequence joins TRBV15 and TRBJ1-1, with 7 bases identical to TRBD1. The sample consisted of PBMCs from the stem cell graft donor, taken from the stem cell graft. This receptor was obtained from a human donor who donated a stem cell graft to a child with acute myeloid leukemia. CDR3 sequence: CATSARDSNTEAFF. CDR3 sequence (DNA): TGTGCCACCAGCGCGAGGGACAGCAACACTGAAGCTTTCTTT.